This T cell receptor (beta chain) was sequenced during a study of T-cell memory formation after mild COVID-19. Regarding the study as a whole: The study found balanced CD4/CD8 in clones contracting day 15 to 85 and a CD4+ lean in later expanders. Contracting CD4+ clones were located mainly in CM and EM, and CD8+ clones in EMRA.

A single record per CDR3 protein comes from TCRdb applying MiXCR to the 5' RACE reads. Here the sample spans about 190,000 distinct CDR3 sequences, about 10% being singletons. The CDR3 runs to 15 residues. The V gene lost 1 base and the J gene lost 5 bases, with 14 bases spanning the gap. Looked up from germline, CDR1 is SGHAT and CDR2 is FQNNGV. In the case of this clonotype: Its antigen is currently unknown.

Specimen: PBMCs or a T cell subset sorted from them (not recorded which). This TCR was recovered from a man between 18 and 29 years old who had mild COVID-19 (a few samples of this study predate the infection). Cell type and time point are not known. The rearrangement joins TRBV11-2 to TRBJ2-5; D is undetermined. CDR3 loop: CASSLGRAFQETQYF. CDR3 bases: TGTGCCAGCAGCTTAGGTCGTGCCTTCCAGGAGACCCAGTACTTC.